These 27 T cell receptor beta chains were all obtained from the same sample, sequenced in a study of identical twins. TCRdb reprocessed the 5' RACE reads via MiXCR and lists one record per CDR3 protein. The table has 430,000 or so distinct CDR3 sequences, about 24% seen once. The same specimen was also included in a second study, on T cells expressing NK-cell markers.

Sequenced material: CD4+ T cells sorted from blood. These receptor sequences come from a woman between 18 and 30 years old in good health.

The chain uses TRBV20-1 and TRBJ2-5; 7 bases are a match to TRBD2. There are 15 residues in the CDR3. CDR1 and CDR2 (germline): DFQATT, SNEGSKA (reference sequence). V lost 5 bases and J lost 5; bases outside the gene matches: 14. For the CDR3, the DNA is TGCAGTGCTGGGCGTGGGCCGGGAGGCGTGGAGACCCAGTACTTC. Protein: CSAGRGPGGVETQYF.

The chain combines TRBV12-3 or TRBV12-4 with TRBJ1-2; no clear D. The CDR3 sequence is 13 residues long. Trimming shortened V by 4 bases and J by 8 bases, and 14 bases separated the two germline ends. CDR3 sequence (DNA): TGTGCCAGCAGTTCCCAGGCCGGGAAAGGCTACACCTTC. It encodes CASSSQAGKGYTF.

The chain carries TRBV20-1 and TRBJ2-3; 11 bases match TRBD2. CDR1 and CDR2 from the germline V gene are DFQATT and SNEGSKA (reference sequence). The CDR3 has 14 amino acids. V shed 6 bases, J shed 5 bases, and the junction held 7 bases outside the gene matches. CDR3 in DNA: TGCAGTGCGAAAAGACTAGCGGGGAAAGATACGCAGTATTTT. Translated, it gives CSAKRLAGKDTQYF.

This clonotype was observed a few times. The genes are TRBV5-1 and TRBJ1-1, with 10 bases lining up with TRBD1. CDR1 is SGHRS and CDR2 is YFSETQ in the germline V gene. V shed 4 bases and J 7 bases; nucleotides not matched to a gene: 7. The CDR3 sequence is 14 residues long. The chain's CDR3 is CASSTGQGSIEAFF. CDR3 in DNA: TGCGCCAGCAGCACGGGACAGGGGTCTATTGAAGCTTTCTTT.

The chain employs TRBV4-1 and TRBJ2-1; 12 nucleotides match TRBD2. The trim removed 1 base at V and 2 bases at J, leaving 12 bases unmatched. The CDR3 loop spans 20 amino acids. CDR1 MGHRA and CDR2 YSYEKL come from the germline V gene. This CDR3 is CASSQAQLAGGQNTYNEQFF. CDR3 DNA: TGCGCCAGCAGCCAAGCCCAACTAGCGGGAGGCCAGAATACCTACAATGAGCAGTTCTTC.

The chain recombines TRBV11-2 with TRBJ2-7; TRBD2 aligns across 7 bases. V trimming: 1 base; J trimming: 2 bases; junction bases outside the gene matches: 11. This CDR3 has 17 amino acids. Looked up from germline, CDR1 is SGHAT and CDR2 is FQNNGV. DNA for the CDR3: TGTGCCAGCAGCTTAGTGTCCCCCCCGGGACTAACCTACGAGCAGTACTTC. This sequence encodes CASSLVSPPGLTYEQYF. Together with reference TRBV11-2 and TRBJ2-7, the CDR3 gives the full variable domain: EAGVAQSPRYKIIEKRQSVAFWCNPISGHATLYWYQQILGQGPKLLIQFQNNGVVDDSQLPKDRFSAERLKGVDSTLKIQPAKLEDSAVYLCASSLVSPPGLTYEQYFGPGTRLTVT.

The chain couples TRBV3-1 to TRBJ2-7, with D perhaps matching TRBD1 (5 bases). Trimming took off 2 bases at V and 0 bases at J, with 14 bases between the two ends. The CDR3 totals 16 residues. Germline CDR1 reads LGHDT; CDR2 reads YNNKEL (reference sequence). The CDR3 DNA is TGTGCCAGCAGCCAACCTCTTCCAGGGATCTCCTACGAGCAGTACTTC. Protein: CASSQPLPGISYEQYF.

This clonotype was seen many times. V is TRBV19 and J is TRBJ2-2, with D hard to call. Trimming removed 3 bases from V and 5 bases from J, with 10 bases in between. The germline V gene has CDR1 LNHDA and CDR2 SQIVND (reference sequence). The CDR3 length is 14 residues. As DNA, the CDR3 is TGTGCCAGTAGTATCCGGGCGGAGACCGGGGAGCTGTTTTTT. Translation: CASSIRAETGELFF.

Details on this clonotype: At one end the junction does not follow the germline gene, possibly because of a read error. This chain joins TRBV5-1 and TRBJ2-3; D call uncertain. Germline CDR1 reads SGHRS; CDR2 reads YFSETQ. The CDR3 has 14 residues. The CDR3 reads CASRLATRTDTQYF. CDR3 DNA sequence: TGCGCCAGCAGGTTGGCCACGCGCACAGATACGCAGTATTTT.

This clonotype occurred once. This rearrangement joins TRBV5-1 to TRBJ2-6; 10 bases fit TRBD2. In germline, CDR1 is SGHRS, CDR2 YFSETQ. The CDR3 length is 16 residues. The junction had 7 bases not matched to a gene; V was cut back by 7 bases and J by 3 bases. CDR3 coding DNA: TGCGCCAGCGGGAGCGGGAGGGTATATGGGGCCAACGTCCTGACTTTC. Residues: CASGSGRVYGANVLTF.

The chain joins TRBV7-2 to TRBJ1-1, with D hard to call. With 1 base removed from V and 5 bases from J, the gap between germline ends came to 14 bases. The CDR3 has 15 residues. The germline V gene encodes CDR1 SGHTA and CDR2 FQGNSA. This chain's CDR3 is CASSLGTSGRTEAFF. The CDR3 region has the DNA TGTGCCAGCAGCTTAGGAACGTCTGGAAGAACTGAAGCTTTCTTT.

This sequence joins TRBV5-5 and TRBJ2-7; D perhaps matches TRBD2 (7 bases). The V and J ends lost 4 bases and 3 bases respectively, with 17 bases between them. The germline CDR1 and CDR2 sequences are SGHKS and YYEKEE (reference sequence). This CDR3 is 15 amino acids long. The CDR3 DNA reads as TGTGCCAGCAGCCGAAGGGGAGGGGGGGACTACGAGCAGTACTTC. It translates to CASSRRGGGDYEQYF.

A few counts support this clonotype. The genes are TRBV2 and TRBJ1-1; no clear D gene. The ends were cut back, 10 bases at V and 2 bases at J, with 14 bases in the middle. Per germline, CDR1 SNHLY and CDR2 FYNNEI. This CDR3 spans 13 amino acids. In nucleotides, the CDR3 is TGTGCCACCCGATCGGACGGAAACACTGAAGCTTTCTTT. Translation: CATRSDGNTEAFF.

The CDR3 region is CSATQGGWSNQPQHF. In DNA, the CDR3 is TGCAGTGCTACCCAAGGCGGGTGGAGCAATCAGCCCCAGCATTTT. The V call is TRBV20-1, the J call TRBJ1-5; D call uncertain. This CDR3 is 15 amino acids long. Germline V gene sequence: CDR1 DFQATT, CDR2 SNEGSKA (reference sequence). The V and J ends lost 4 bases and 1 base respectively, with 14 bases between them.

About this clonotype itself: One end of the junction does not line up with germline, which may come from a read error. This chain connects TRBV18 to TRBJ2-3, with 8 bases that match TRBD1. The CDR3 has 13 residues. CDR1 KGHSH and CDR2 LQKENI come from the germline V gene. CDR3 in amino acids: CASSGQGTDTQYF. Here the CDR3 DNA reads TGCGCCAGTTCGGGACAGGGCACAGATACGCAGTATTTT.

This clonotype occurred a few times. The chain employs TRBV5-1 and TRBJ2-3; D is unresolved. The V and J ends lost 2 bases and 1 base respectively, with 11 bases between them. CDR3 length: 15 amino acids. Germline CDR1 SGHRS, CDR2 YFSETQ. CDR3 DNA sequence: TGCGCCAGCAGCTTCTTAGGGTTGGGCACAGATACGCAGTATTTT. Protein: CASSFLGLGTDTQYF.

Only a few counts were recorded for this clonotype. The rearrangement links TRBV7-9 to TRBJ1-5, with 7 positions matching TRBD1. The V gene's germline CDR1 is SEHNR and CDR2 FQNEAQ (reference sequence). The junction had 6 bases not matched to a gene; V was cut back by 1 base and J by 3 bases. The CDR3 covers 16 residues. CDR3: CASSLGSGGPNQPQHF. DNA for the CDR3: TGTGCCAGCAGCTTAGGGTCAGGGGGTCCCAATCAGCCCCAGCATTTT. Full variable domain (missing parts from reference TRBV7-9 and TRBJ1-5): DTGVSQNPRHKITKRGQNVTFRCDPISEHNRLYWYRQTLGQGPEFLTYFQNEAQLEKSRLLSDRFSAERPKGSFSTLEIQRTEQGDSAMYLCASSLGSGGPNQPQHFGDGTRLSIL.

The gene calls are TRBV30 and TRBJ2-7; 9 bases match TRBD2. The junction had 6 bases not matched to a gene; V was cut back by 2 bases and J by 4 bases. The length of the CDR3 is 14 residues. From germline, CDR1 is GTSNPN and CDR2 SVGIG (reference sequence). The CDR3 loop reads CAWSTGTSLYEQYF. Written as DNA, the CDR3 is TGTGCCTGGAGTACCGGGACTAGCCTATACGAGCAGTACTTC.

This clonotype has a handful of counts. The chain recombines TRBV5-6 with TRBJ1-2; the D gene is possibly TRBD1 (5 bases). Germline CDR1 SGHDT, CDR2 YYEEEE. The V end lost 4 bases, the J end lost 8 bases, and 12 bases lay between the germline ends. This CDR3 has 12 amino acids. The CDR3 coding sequence is TGTGCCAGCAGCCTGGGGGGGGTAGGCTACACCTTC. It specifies CASSLGGVGYTF.

V gene TRBV29-1 combines with J gene TRBJ2-1; no reliable D call. V shed 7 bases and J shed 5 bases, with 15 bases lying between them. CDR3 length: 13 amino acids. CDR1 is SQVTM and CDR2 is ANQGSEA in the germline V gene. The CDR3 nucleotides read TGCAGCGCCCCCACGATGGCGAACAATGAGCAGTTCTTC. This translates into CSAPTMANNEQFF.

This clonotype was observed many times. The chain links TRBV5-1 to TRBJ2-1; maybe TRBD1 (5 bases). The CDR3 consists of 16 residues. V was trimmed by 4 bases and J by 5 bases, leaving 19 bases between them. The V gene's germline CDR1 is SGHRS and CDR2 YFSETQ. CDR3 sequence (DNA): TGCGCCAGCAGCGCAACTGTTGGGGCTGCTCACAATGAGCAGTTCTTC. It encodes CASSATVGAAHNEQFF.

The sample holds a few counts of this clonotype. The CDR3 nucleotides are TGTGCCAGCAGTATGAGGACTAGTCATGATACGCAGTATTTT. Amino acids: CASSMRTSHDTQYF. This sequence joins TRBV5-6 and TRBJ2-3, with 7 bases identical to TRBD2. This CDR3 is 14 amino acids long. CDR1 is SGHDT, CDR2 YYEEEE, per germline. J lost 6 bases, V lost 5 bases, and 9 bases had no gene match.

The rearrangement links TRBV7-9 to TRBJ1-6; the D is unclear. V lost 0 bases and J 10 bases, leaving 13 bases between the germline ends. The germline V gene has CDR1 SEHNR and CDR2 FQNEAQ (reference sequence). The CDR3 length is 15 residues. The CDR3, as DNA: TGTGCCAGCAGCTTAGCTAGGGTGGAAGGGTCACCCCTCCACTTT. Translating it yields CASSLARVEGSPLHF.

The chain employs TRBV18 and TRBJ1-2; D remains ambiguous. V shed 0 bases and J shed 8 bases, with 7 bases lying between them. Germline V lookup: CDR1 KGHSH, CDR2 LQKENI. CDR3 length: 12 residues. In DNA, the CDR3 is TGTGCCAGCTCACCACCGGAGGGCGGCTACACCTTC. Amino acids: CASSPPEGGYTF.

The chain uses TRBV20-1 and TRBJ2-2; D gene ambiguous. The CDR3 covers 14 residues. Per the germline V gene, CDR1 is DFQATT and CDR2 is SNEGSKA (reference sequence). V dropped 6 bases and J dropped 7 bases, with 18 bases sitting between them. Written as DNA, the CDR3 is TGCAGTGCCCTCAGAAGCCGGGCCGACGGGGAGCTGTTTTTT. It yields the protein CSALRSRADGELFF.

This clonotype appeared a single time. V is TRBV4-1 and J is TRBJ2-1; D may match TRBD1 or TRBD2 (5 bases each). This CDR3 spans 15 amino acids. Trimming pared 2 bases from V and 8 bases from J, leaving 16 bases between. Germline V gene sequence: CDR1 MGHRA, CDR2 YSYEKL. The CDR3 DNA reads as TGCGCCAGCAGCCAAAACCGGGACCCAAGGGATGAGCAGTTCTTC. The encoded protein is CASSQNRDPRDEQFF.

This clonotype was observed a few times. This rearrangement joins TRBV20-1 to TRBJ2-3; no firm D call. Deletions cut 3 bases from V and 6 bases from J, with 13 bases between. Germline V lookup: CDR1 DFQATT, CDR2 SNEGSKA (reference sequence). This CDR3 has 13 residues. CDR3 nucleotide sequence: TGCAGTGCTAGGGAAACACCTCTGGATACGCAGTATTTT. Protein product: CSARETPLDTQYF.